This T cell receptor beta chain was found in a study of blood T cell repertoires in COVID-19 (dated by TCRdb to 2018 to 2021). Looking at the study overall: Collaborator samples came from the United States, Italy and Spain and covered acute and convalescent phases of COVID-19. The prospective study material was composed of cDNA or gDNA derived from T cells, B-cell-depleted T cells, or PBMCs. The dataset comprised deeply sampled blood TCRbeta repertoires from subjects exposed to, actively infected with, or recovered from COVID-19. The repertoires were made available in a free public database intended to serve as a resource for research on the immune response to SARS-CoV-2. Samples were obtained from the ongoing ImmuneRACE study (first 160 participants) and from 1,200 or so subjects provided by 6 global collaborators. A de-identified subject ID, COVID-19 status, age in years and sex were almost always included in the sample metadata. HLA class I and class II types, where available, came from metadata supplied by the sample provider rather than from assay-based typing.

For CDR1 and CDR2, the germline V gene lists SGHTA and FQGNSA. Inclusive of the bounding cysteine and phenylalanine, the CDR3 is 17 residues long. Solely the CDR3 DNA is kept, with 51 bases framed from the first base. The germline V end is reduced by 5 bases and the J end by 0 bases; junction bases left unmatched: 13. Beyond this particular receptor, the publication reports: The amount of clinical and demographic metadata varied by source and participant and was provided uncurated.

A word on this clone: Its antigen remains unidentified. Per-base qualities were not stored, and no clone one base away is much larger.

The collaborating institutions used their own protocols to collect whole blood in K2EDTA tubes. For TCRbeta analysis, collaborator samples were shipped as frozen whole blood, as isolated PBMCs, or as DNA extracted from either sample type. The immunoSEQ Assay, a bias-controlled multiplex PCR, was used to amplify TCRbeta CDR3 regions from genomic DNA. For the original study's pipeline: Within the assay, amplification of reference gene primers was used to estimate how many nucleated cells each sample contained. To quantify the absolute abundance of each unique TCRbeta CDR3 rearrangement, sequence reads were collapsed and filtered. For each sample, productive Simpson clonality was calculated as the square root of Simpson's diversity index across productive rearrangements. TCRdb's version of the immuneACCESS table is confined to in-frame rearrangements and falls short of the full clone set. An unresolved V gene accounts for under half of the shortfall where checked; the remainder is of unknown origin. That table furnishes V, J and clone size, whereas the DNA furnished D and trimming. The sample table holds about 220,000 clones, of which approximately 80% were seen once. The top ten hold 9.5% to 15% of the sample.

The rearrangement joined TRBV7-2 to TRBJ2-7; 7 junctional bases match TRBD1. The receptor was isolated from a human donor in a cohort sampled during active COVID-19. Sequencing was carried out using peripheral blood. The DNA is TGTGCCAGCAGCCCCCGAAAGACAGGGCCGAGCTCCTACGAGCAGTACTTC. Its translation reads: CASSPRKTGPSSYEQYF.